This TCR beta chain was captured in a study of shared clonotypes between healthy human individuals. After removal of 4 bases from V and 3 bases from J, the junction contained 5 bases not matched to a gene. Germline values: CDR1 SGHRS, CDR2 YFSETQ. The CDR3 contains 14 residues. Each cell subset's genomic DNA was divided evenly among several immunoSEQ plates. Original processing methods: From ImmunoSEQ came sequences covering only the junction and carrying no quality scores, so filtering differed. Profiling relied on immunoSEQ multiplex PCR, and the TCRdb table lists in-frame clones only, not all of them. Clone size and V and J calls were adopted from that table, with D and trimming inferred from the DNA. The table includes under 700,000 clones, approximately 95% detected once. It was CD45RO-negative cells, positively selected for CCR7, that made up naive CD8 cells, with terminally differentiated effector memory CD45RA+ cells excluded.

Whole-study findings and limits: Clonotypes that were shared across a handful of donors made up roughly 5.2% of naive CD4 clonotypes.

A single count supports this clone. Antigen unknown. Sequenced material: naive CD8+ T cells sorted from blood. V is TRBV5-1 and J is TRBJ1-1; 8 bases map to TRBD1. This clonotype was obtained from a woman aged 25 to 39 in good health. CDR3 protein: CASSARQGHTEAFF. CDR3 bases: TGCGCCAGCAGCGCCAGACAGGGGCACACTGAAGCTTTCTTT.